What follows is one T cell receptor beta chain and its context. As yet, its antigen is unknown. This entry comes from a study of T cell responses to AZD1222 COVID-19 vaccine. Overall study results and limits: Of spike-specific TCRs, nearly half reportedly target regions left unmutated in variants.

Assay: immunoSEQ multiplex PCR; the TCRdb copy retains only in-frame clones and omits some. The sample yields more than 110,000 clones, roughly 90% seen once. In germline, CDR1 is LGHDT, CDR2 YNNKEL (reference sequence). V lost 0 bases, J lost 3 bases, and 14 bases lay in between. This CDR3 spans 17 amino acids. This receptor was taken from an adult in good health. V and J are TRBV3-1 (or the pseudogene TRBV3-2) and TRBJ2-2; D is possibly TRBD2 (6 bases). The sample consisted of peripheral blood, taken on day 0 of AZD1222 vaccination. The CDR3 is CASSQDVGDFHTGELFF. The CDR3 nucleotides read TGTGCCAGCAGCCAAGATGTAGGGGACTTCCACACCGGGGAGCTGTTTTTT.